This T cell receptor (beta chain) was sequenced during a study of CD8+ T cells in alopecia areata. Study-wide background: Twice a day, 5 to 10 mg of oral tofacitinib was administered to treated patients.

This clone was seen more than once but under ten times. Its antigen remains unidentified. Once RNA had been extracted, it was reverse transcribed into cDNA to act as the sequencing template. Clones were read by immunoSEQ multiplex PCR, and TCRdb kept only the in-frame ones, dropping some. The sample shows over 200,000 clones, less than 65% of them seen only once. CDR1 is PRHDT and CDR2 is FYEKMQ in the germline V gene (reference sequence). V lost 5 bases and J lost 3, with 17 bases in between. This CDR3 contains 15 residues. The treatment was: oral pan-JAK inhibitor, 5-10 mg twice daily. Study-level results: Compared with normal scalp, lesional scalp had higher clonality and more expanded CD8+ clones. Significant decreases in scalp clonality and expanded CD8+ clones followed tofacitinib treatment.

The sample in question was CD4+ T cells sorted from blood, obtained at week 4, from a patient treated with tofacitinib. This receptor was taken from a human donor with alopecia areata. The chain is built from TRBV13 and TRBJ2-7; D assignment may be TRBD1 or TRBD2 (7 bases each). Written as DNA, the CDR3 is TGTGCCAGCAGCCCAGGGGGGACTACGAACTACGAGCAGTACTTC. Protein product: CASSPGGTTNYEQYF.